What follows are 30 T cell receptor beta chains derived from one specimen sequenced in a study of T-cell memory formation after mild COVID-19. TCRdb itself ran the 5' RACE reads through MiXCR, one entry per CDR3 protein. The sample records some 290,000 distinct CDR3 sequences, under 20% being singletons. The sample consisted of PBMCs or a T cell subset sorted from them (not recorded which). The receptor source for this set is a young man who had mild COVID-19 (a few samples of this study predate the infection). Cell type and time point are not known.

The CDR3 protein is CASSRGGAIYEQYF. The DNA of the CDR3 is TGTGCCAGCAGTCGGGGGGGGGCTATCTACGAGCAGTACTTC. The genes are TRBV6-5 and TRBJ2-7; 8 positions match TRBD2. V dropped 5 bases and J dropped 3; count of bases not matched to a gene: 6. Per germline, CDR1 MNHEY and CDR2 SVGAGI. The CDR3 has 14 amino acids.

The V and J genes are TRBV29-1 and TRBJ1-1; a weak D match, TRBD1 (5 bases). This CDR3 region has 13 residues. Germline assignment: CDR1 SQVTM and CDR2 ANQGSEA. Trimming stripped 5 bases from V and 0 bases from J, with 10 bases between. This chain's CDR3 is CSVHRQMNTEAFF. The CDR3 nucleotides read TGCAGCGTTCATCGACAGATGAACACTGAAGCTTTCTTT.

In this sample, this clonotype turned up once. V and J are TRBV5-1 and TRBJ1-1, with D possibly being TRBD1 (6 bases). Per the germline V gene, CDR1 is SGHRS and CDR2 is YFSETQ. CDR3 length: 14 amino acids. V gave up 6 bases and J gave up 1 base, with 13 bases separating them. The CDR3, as DNA: TGCGCCAGCACTTCCGGGACATCGAACACTGAAGCTTTCTTT. It specifies CASTSGTSNTEAFF. Together with reference TRBV5-1 and TRBJ1-1, the CDR3 gives the full variable domain: KAGVTQTPRYLIKTRGQQVTLSCSPISGHRSVSWYQQTPGQGLQFLFEYFSETQRNKGNFPGRFSGRQFSNSRSEMNVSTLELGDSALYLCASTSGTSNTEAFFGQGTRLTVV.

The chain employs TRBV4-3 and TRBJ1-4, with D tentatively TRBD1 (5 bases). V was shortened by 1 base and J by 11 bases, with 23 bases between the two germline ends. Germline V lookup: CDR1 LGHNA, CDR2 YSLEER. This CDR3 region has 17 residues. The DNA of the CDR3 is TGCGCCAGCAGCCAAGGGGGGAGCCAGGGCCCTTTTGGGAAACTGTTTTTT. Translated, it gives CASSQGGSQGPFGKLFF.

CDR3: CASSLLWDEQYF. As DNA, the CDR3 is TGTGCCAGCAGCTTGTTGTGGGACGAGCAGTACTTC. This chain links TRBV5-6 with TRBJ2-7; no firm D call. Germline V CDR1 and CDR2: SGHDT, YYEEEE. The CDR3 spans 12 residues. The V end was cut by 1 base, the J end by 5 bases, with 7 bases between.

The chain couples TRBV7-6 to TRBJ2-2; 11 bases match TRBD2. CDR3 length: 16 amino acids. The J segment lost 4 bases and the V segment lost 7 bases, leaving 8 bases of the junction unmatched. From germline, CDR1 is SGHVS and CDR2 FNYEAQ. The CDR3 sequence: CASTFSGGAGTGELFF. As DNA, the CDR3 is TGTGCCAGCACCTTTAGCGGGGGGGCCGGCACCGGGGAGCTGTTTTTT.

A few counts support this clonotype. The J gene is TRBJ2-3, the V gene TRBV7-9; D is possibly TRBD1 or TRBD2 (5 bases each). Trimming cost V 3 bases and J 4 bases, with 11 bases left between them. The CDR3 is 14 amino acids. Per germline, CDR1 SEHNR and CDR2 FQNEAQ (reference sequence). The DNA of the CDR3 is TGTGCCAGCAGCTTTGTCATGGGGGCAGATACGCAGTATTTT. Its translation is CASSFVMGADTQYF.

This clonotype is a singleton in its sample. The V gene is TRBV5-6, the J gene TRBJ1-2; the D is unclear. Trimming cost V 1 base and J 7 bases, with 14 bases left between them. The germline V gene has CDR1 SGHDT and CDR2 YYEEEE. This CDR3 contains 14 residues. For the CDR3, the DNA is TGTGCCAGCAGCTTGATGGTCGGGGTTTTTGGCTACACCTTC. It is translated as CASSLMVGVFGYTF.

The chain uses TRBV7-3 and TRBJ2-6; 9 nucleotides align to TRBD1. V gave up 5 bases and J gave up 0 bases; unmatched junction bases: 5. Per germline, CDR1 SGHTA and CDR2 FQGTGA. The CDR3 runs 17 residues. CDR3 nucleotides: TGTGCCAGCAGCCCCAGGACAGGGGACTCTGGGGCCAACGTCCTGACTTTC. Its protein is CASSPRTGDSGANVLTF.

The CDR3 is CASSPPGQGSYNEQFF. CDR3 coding DNA: TGTGCCAGCAGTCCACCAGGACAGGGCTCCTACAATGAGCAGTTCTTC. The chain recombines TRBV12-3 or TRBV12-4 with TRBJ2-1, with 8 bases lining up with TRBD1. The CDR3 is 16 residues long. Germline trimming cut 5 bases from V and 0 bases from J; bases unmatched to any gene: 6.

In DNA form, the CDR3 reads TGTGCCAGCAGTCAAGCCGGGGCAGCCACAGATACGCAGTATTTT. Encoded protein: CASSQAGAATDTQYF. The rearrangement uses TRBV12-3 or TRBV12-4 and TRBJ2-3, with D possibly called TRBD1 or TRBD2 (5 bases each). This CDR3 comprises 15 residues. V gave up 5 bases and J gave up 2 bases, with 14 bases separating them.

This clonotype has just a few counts. The chain joins TRBV12-3 or TRBV12-4 to TRBJ1-2, with a possible D match to TRBD1 (5 bases). There are 14 residues in the CDR3. Trimming stripped 3 bases from V and 0 bases from J, with 8 bases between. The CDR3 here is CASSLRGPNYGYTF. For the CDR3, the DNA is TGTGCCAGCAGTTTGAGGGGCCCTAACTATGGCTACACCTTC.

This chain links TRBV2 with TRBJ1-3; 8 bases match TRBD1. The CDR3 totals 15 residues. From germline, CDR1 is SNHLY and CDR2 FYNNEI. After removal of 7 bases from V and 1 base from J, the junction contained 6 bases not matched to a gene. The CDR3 bases are TGTGCCAGCAAGGGGGACAGGCTATCTGGAAACACCATATATTTT. The encoded protein is CASKGDRLSGNTIYF.

This clonotype was detected only a few times. This sequence joins TRBV4-3 and TRBJ2-6, with TRBD1 identical over 7 bases. J was trimmed by 0 bases and V by 4 bases; bases with no gene match: 6. Germline V CDR1 and CDR2: LGHNA, YSLEER. The CDR3 length is 17 residues. This CDR3 reads CASSPTGAFSGANVLTF. In DNA form, the CDR3 reads TGCGCCAGCAGCCCCACAGGGGCTTTCTCTGGGGCCAACGTCCTGACTTTC.

The chain carries TRBV6-5 and TRBJ1-3; unclear D gene. This CDR3 is built from 14 residues. Germline V gene data show CDR1 as MNHEY and CDR2 as SVGAGI. The germline V and J ends were trimmed by 0 bases and 8 bases, with 11 bases remaining between them. The CDR3 nucleotides are TGTGCCAGCAGTTACTCGGAAGGGAGTGACACCATATATTTT. Translation gives CASSYSEGSDTIYF.

Only a few counts were recorded for this clonotype. V and J are TRBV28 and TRBJ2-1; TRBD2 matches 10 bases. V was pared by 10 bases and J by 7 bases, with 19 bases of the junction left unmatched. Germline loops: CDR1 MDHEN, CDR2 SYDVKM. This CDR3 region has 17 residues. Here the CDR3 DNA reads TGTGCCACCGCAGATCGTTTGCTGCTAGCGGGGGAAAATGAGCAGTTCTTC. Translating gives CATADRLLLAGENEQFF.

J is TRBJ2-3 and V is TRBV2; 9 bases are a match to TRBD2. The CDR3 loop spans 16 amino acids. Trimming took 2 bases from V and 2 from J; bases not matched to a gene: 5. The germline V gene has CDR1 SNHLY and CDR2 FYNNEI. CDR3 sequence reads: CASSERGGGATDTQYF. The CDR3 DNA sequence: TGTGCCAGCAGTGAAAGGGGCGGGGGGGCCACAGATACGCAGTATTTT.

The CDR3 loop reads CASSQEKDTQYF. In DNA, the CDR3 is TGTGCCAGCAGCCAAGAAAAGGATACGCAGTATTTT. The chain couples TRBV4-2 to TRBJ2-3; D is unresolved. V shed 0 bases and J shed 6 bases, with 4 bases lying between them. Per germline, CDR1 LGHNA and CDR2 YNFKEQ. This CDR3 has 12 residues.

This clonotype was detected many times. The DNA of the CDR3 is TGTGCCAGCAGTTTAGCGCCGTCGGCGGTTGAAAAACTGTTTTTT. Translating it yields CASSLAPSAVEKLFF. This chain joins TRBV12-3 or TRBV12-4 and TRBJ1-4, with no clear D. The CDR3 is made up of 15 amino acids. Between the trimmed V and J ends, which lost 0 bases and 7 bases, there was a span of 12 bases.

The chain has TRBV6-1 and TRBJ2-5; D remains ambiguous. The CDR3 has 15 residues. Germline-derived CDR1 and CDR2 are MNHNS and SASEGT. Trimming removed 2 bases at V and 0 bases at J, with 10 bases between. The CDR3 protein is CASSEPARYQETQYF. The CDR3 nucleotides are TGTGCCAGCAGTGAACCGGCAAGGTACCAAGAGACCCAGTACTTC.

The chain is built from TRBV7-9 and TRBJ1-2; 11 nucleotides match TRBD1. J lost 7 bases, V lost 5 bases, and 12 bases had no gene match. Germline CDR1 reads SEHNR; CDR2 reads FQNEAQ (reference sequence). The CDR3 has 16 residues. CDR3 in amino acids: CASSASGTGGRGGYTF. The CDR3 bases are TGTGCCAGCAGCGCCTCCGGGACAGGGGGTCGCGGTGGCTACACCTTC.

This clonotype came up a few times. This chain links TRBV2 with TRBJ2-7, with a possible D match to TRBD1 (6 bases). Germline V gene lookup returns CDR1 SNHLY and CDR2 FYNNEI. V was trimmed by 7 bases and J by 4 bases, leaving 11 bases between them. The CDR3 extends over 12 amino acids. The CDR3 DNA reads as TGTGCCAGCAATTGGGACAAGTACGAGCAGTACGTC. Protein sequence: CASNWDKYEQYV.

This chain joins TRBV6-2 or TRBV6-3 and TRBJ2-7; 8 nucleotides match TRBD1. The germline gives CDR1 MNHEY, CDR2 SVGEGT. V was pared by 6 bases and J by 2 bases, with 9 bases of the junction left unmatched. The length of the CDR3 is 15 residues. The CDR3 is CASSHGQGITYEQYF. Written as DNA, the CDR3 is TGTGCCAGCAGCCACGGACAGGGAATAACCTACGAGCAGTACTTC.

The V gene is TRBV20-1, the J gene TRBJ1-3; D remains unclear. The CDR3 runs 13 residues. CDR1 and CDR2 (germline): DFQATT, SNEGSKA (reference sequence). Trimming removed 4 bases at V and 2 bases at J, with 9 bases between. CDR3 residues: CSAMRAAGNTIYF. DNA for the CDR3: TGCAGTGCTATGAGGGCAGCTGGAAACACCATATATTTT.

This clonotype was observed a handful of times. The chain has TRBV20-1 and TRBJ2-1; D may correspond to TRBD1 or TRBD2 (5 bases each). The ends were cut back, 6 bases at V and 2 bases at J, with 14 bases in the middle. Per germline, CDR1 DFQATT and CDR2 SNEGSKA (reference sequence). This CDR3 comprises 14 residues. The CDR3 coding sequence is TGCAGTGCGGGACGCGGGCCCGCCTACAATGAGCAGTTCTTC. It yields the protein CSAGRGPAYNEQFF.

The sample holds a few counts of this clonotype. V gene TRBV7-2 combines with J gene TRBJ2-3; the D is unclear. The germline V gene has CDR1 SGHTA and CDR2 FQGNSA. Trimming removed 6 bases at V and 1 base at J, with 14 bases between. The CDR3 has 15 residues. CDR3 sequence (DNA): TGTGCCAGCAGTAGGGCGATCCGGGGCACAGATACGCAGTATTTT. This translates into CASSRAIRGTDTQYF. Using reference TRBV7-2 and TRBJ2-3 for the parts outside the CDR3, the full variable domain is GAGVSQSPSNKVTEKGKDVELRCDPISGHTALYWYRQSLGQGLEFLIYFQGNSAPDKSGLPSDRFSAERTGGSVSTLTIQRTQQEDSAVYLCASSRAIRGTDTQYFGPGTRLTVL.

The chain is built from TRBV11-2 and TRBJ2-7; 7 bases align to TRBD1. CDR1 and CDR2 from the germline V gene are SGHAT and FQNNGV. The CDR3 sequence is 13 residues long. The V segment lost 5 bases and the J segment 6 bases; nucleotides outside the gene matches: 7. As DNA, the CDR3 is TGTGCCAGCAGCCTGACAGGGCGTTTCGAGCAGTACGTC. This codes for CASSLTGRFEQYV.

This clonotype was counted between two and nine times. This sequence joins TRBV11-2 and TRBJ1-6; D is possibly TRBD1 (6 bases). V was cut by 6 bases and J by 9 bases, with 15 bases left in between. The CDR3 totals 14 residues. CDR1 is SGHAT, CDR2 FQNNGV, per germline. CDR3 loop: CASSSRGGPSPLHF. For the CDR3, the DNA is TGTGCCAGCAGTTCAAGGGGGGGACCTTCACCCCTCCACTTT. The variable domain in full, with the rest retrieved from reference TRBV11-2 and TRBJ1-6, is EAGVAQSPRYKIIEKRQSVAFWCNPISGHATLYWYQQILGQGPKLLIQFQNNGVVDDSQLPKDRFSAERLKGVDSTLKIQPAKLEDSAVYLCASSSRGGPSPLHFGNGTRLTVT.

This clonotype has only a few counts. J is TRBJ1-5 and V is TRBV4-3, with D unclear. Germline lookup yields CDR1 LGHNA and CDR2 YSLEER. V dropped 3 bases and J dropped 0 bases, with 3 bases sitting between them. The CDR3 is 13 amino acids. DNA of the CDR3: TGCGCCAGCAGCCAGAATAGCAATCAGCCCCAGCATTTT. Translation: CASSQNSNQPQHF.

V gene TRBV14 combines with J gene TRBJ1-4; D gene ambiguous. The CDR3 covers 14 residues. V lost 4 bases to trimming and J lost 7 bases, with 13 bases between them. CDR1 is SGHDN, CDR2 FVKESK, per germline. CDR3 loop: CASSRYRWGEKLFF. The CDR3 DNA reads TGTGCCAGCAGCCGCTACAGATGGGGTGAAAAACTGTTTTTT.